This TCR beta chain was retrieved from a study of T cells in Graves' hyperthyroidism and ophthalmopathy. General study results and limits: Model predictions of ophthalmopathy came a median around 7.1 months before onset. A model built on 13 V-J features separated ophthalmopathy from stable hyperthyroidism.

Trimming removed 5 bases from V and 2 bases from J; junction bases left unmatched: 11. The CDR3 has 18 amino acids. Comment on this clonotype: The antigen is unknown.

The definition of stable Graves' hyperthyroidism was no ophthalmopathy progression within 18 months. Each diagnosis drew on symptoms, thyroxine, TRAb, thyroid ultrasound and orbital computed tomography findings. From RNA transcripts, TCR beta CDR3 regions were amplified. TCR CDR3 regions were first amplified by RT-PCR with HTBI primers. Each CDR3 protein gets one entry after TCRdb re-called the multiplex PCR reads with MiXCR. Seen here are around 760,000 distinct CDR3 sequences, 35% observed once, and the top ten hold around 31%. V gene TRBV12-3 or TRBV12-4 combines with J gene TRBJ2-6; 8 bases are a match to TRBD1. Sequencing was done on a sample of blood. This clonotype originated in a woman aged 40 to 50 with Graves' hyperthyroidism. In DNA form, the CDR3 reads TGTGCCAGCAGTGGACTGACAGGGGAAGGCGCTGGGGCCAACGTCCTGACTTTC. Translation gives CASSGLTGEGAGANVLTF.